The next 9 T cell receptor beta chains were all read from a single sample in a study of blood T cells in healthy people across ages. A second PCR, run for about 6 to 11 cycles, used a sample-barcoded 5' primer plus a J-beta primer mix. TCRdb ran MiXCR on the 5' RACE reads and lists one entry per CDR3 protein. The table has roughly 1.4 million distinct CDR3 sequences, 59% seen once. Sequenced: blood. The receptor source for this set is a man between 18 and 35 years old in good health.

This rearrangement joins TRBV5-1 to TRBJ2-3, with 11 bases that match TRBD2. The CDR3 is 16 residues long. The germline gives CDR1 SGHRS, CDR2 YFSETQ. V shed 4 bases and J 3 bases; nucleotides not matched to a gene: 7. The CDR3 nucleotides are TGCGCCAGCAGCGATTTAGCGGGGGGGCTTACAGATACGCAGTATTTT. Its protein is CASSDLAGGLTDTQYF.

The CDR3 sequence: CASSDMFDGYTF. CDR3 nucleotides: TGTGCCAGCAGCGACATGTTTGATGGCTACACCTTC. The rearrangement links TRBV25-1 to TRBJ1-2; D call uncertain. The germline gives CDR1 MGHDK, CDR2 SYGVNS. The CDR3 has 12 amino acids. The germline V and J ends were trimmed by 6 bases and 6 bases, with 11 bases remaining between them.

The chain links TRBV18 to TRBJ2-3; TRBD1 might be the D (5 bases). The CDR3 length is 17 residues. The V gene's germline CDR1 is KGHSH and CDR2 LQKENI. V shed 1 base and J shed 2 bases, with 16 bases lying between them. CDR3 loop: CASSPRQQEIITDTQYF. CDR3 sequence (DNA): TGTGCCAGCTCACCACGGCAACAGGAGATAATCACAGATACGCAGTATTTT.

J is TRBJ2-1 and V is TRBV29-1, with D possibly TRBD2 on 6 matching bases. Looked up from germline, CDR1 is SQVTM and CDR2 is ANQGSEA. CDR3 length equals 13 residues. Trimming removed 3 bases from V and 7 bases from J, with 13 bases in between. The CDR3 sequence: CSVDPLARNEQFF. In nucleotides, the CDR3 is TGCAGCGTTGACCCCCTAGCGAGGAATGAGCAGTTCTTC.

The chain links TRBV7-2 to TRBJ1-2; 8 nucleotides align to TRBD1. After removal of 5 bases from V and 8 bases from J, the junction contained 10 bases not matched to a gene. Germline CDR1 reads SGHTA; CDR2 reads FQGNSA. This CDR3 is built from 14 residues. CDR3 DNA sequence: TGTGCCAGCAGCCTAGAGTACAGGGGGGAAGGCTACACCTTC. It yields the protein CASSLEYRGEGYTF.

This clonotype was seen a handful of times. CDR3 bases: TGCAGCGTTGTTGACCCCCGGTCGGTAGAGACCCAGTACTTC. Amino acids: CSVVDPRSVETQYF. V and J are TRBV29-1 and TRBJ2-5; D gene uncertain. The CDR3 spans 14 residues. V was shortened by 4 bases and J by 4 bases, with 16 bases between the two germline ends. The germline gives CDR1 SQVTM, CDR2 ANQGSEA.

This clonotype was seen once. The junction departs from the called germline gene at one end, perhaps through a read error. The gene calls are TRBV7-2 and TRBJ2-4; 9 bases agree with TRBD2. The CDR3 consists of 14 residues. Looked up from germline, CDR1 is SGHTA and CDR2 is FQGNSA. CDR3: CASSVAGASNIQYF. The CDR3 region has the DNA TGTGCCAGCAGCGTAGCGGGGGCTTCAAACATTCAGTACTTC.

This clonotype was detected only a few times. In nucleotides, the CDR3 is TGTGCCAGCAGCTCGAGTGGGTGGCAGACTAGCAACTATGGCTACACCTTC. As protein: CASSSSGWQTSNYGYTF. This chain links TRBV7-2 with TRBJ1-2; no reliable D call. This CDR3 is 17 amino acids long. Trimming cost V 4 bases and J 2 bases, with 20 bases left between them. The V gene's germline CDR1 is SGHTA and CDR2 FQGNSA.

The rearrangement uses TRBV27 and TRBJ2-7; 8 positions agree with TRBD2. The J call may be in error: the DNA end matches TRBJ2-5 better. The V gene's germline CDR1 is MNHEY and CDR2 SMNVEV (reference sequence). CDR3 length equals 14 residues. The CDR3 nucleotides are TGTGCCAGCAGCCGTAGCGGGATTGGTAAGACCCAGTACTTC. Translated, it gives CASSRSGIGKTQYF.